Shown below are 25 T cell receptor beta chains from a single sample sequenced in a study of cytomegalovirus exposure and HLA in healthy donors. Only in-frame clones appear in the TCRdb table, and some are missing; sequencing was by immunoSEQ multiplex PCR. The data show about 150,000 clones, 70% to 90% seen once. The sequencing sample was made of PBMCs. These receptors all come from a human donor in good health.

This rearrangement joins TRBV4-3 to TRBJ2-3; the D gene is possibly TRBD2 (6 bases). Germline assignment: CDR1 LGHNA and CDR2 YSLEER. The V and J ends lost 0 bases and 2 bases respectively, with 15 bases between them. The CDR3 covers 17 residues. For the CDR3, the DNA is TGCGCCAGCAGCCAAGAATGGAGCGGACTAAACACAGATACGCAGTATTTT. Translated: CASSQEWSGLNTDTQYF.

This clone was observed a handful of times. V and J are TRBV19 and TRBJ1-1; D uncertain. Germline V lookup: CDR1 LNHDA, CDR2 SQIVND (reference sequence). V lost 6 bases and J 1 base, leaving 9 bases between the germline ends. The CDR3 runs 13 residues. The CDR3 here is CASSQTGNTEAFF. The CDR3 region has the DNA TGTGCCAGTAGCCAAACCGGGAACACTGAAGCTTTCTTT.

The V gene is TRBV5-4, the J gene TRBJ1-3, with D possibly being TRBD1 (5 bases). With 0 bases removed from V and 2 bases from J, the gap between germline ends came to 9 bases. The CDR3 runs 15 residues. Germline lookup yields CDR1 SGHNT and CDR2 YYREEE (reference sequence). The CDR3 loop reads CASSLAQATGNTIYF. The CDR3 nucleotides read TGTGCCAGCAGCTTGGCACAGGCGACTGGAAACACCATATATTTT. Complete variable domain (other parts from reference TRBV5-4 and TRBJ1-3): ETGVTQSPTHLIKTRGQQVTLRCSSQSGHNTVSWYQQALGQGPQFIFQYYREEENGRGNFPPRFSGLQFPNYSSELNVNALELDDSALYLCASSLAQATGNTIYFGEGSWLTVV.

About this clone: A much larger clonotype is one base distant, so this may be a read error. Other nucleotide sequences from this sample produce the same CDR3. The chain uses TRBV30 and TRBJ1-1; no firm D call. Trimming took off 0 bases at V and 1 base at J, with 6 bases between the two ends. The CDR3 length is 13 residues. Germline lookup yields CDR1 GTSNPN and CDR2 SVGIG (reference sequence). The CDR3 region has the DNA TGTGCCTGGAGTGTACGGGGGAACACTGAAGCTTTCTTT. Its translation: CAWSVRGNTEAFF.

V is TRBV11-2 and J is TRBJ2-7, with TRBD1 as a possible D gene (6 bases). V was shortened by 5 bases and J by 2 bases, with 16 bases between the two germline ends. The CDR3 extends over 15 amino acids. Germline CDR1 is SGHAT and CDR2 is FQNNGV. The CDR3 here is CASSQGTRRPYEQYF. Here the CDR3 DNA reads TGTGCCAGCAGCCAAGGGACACGACGTCCCTACGAGCAGTACTTC.

The chain couples TRBV18 to TRBJ1-1; D perhaps matches TRBD1 (6 bases). Trimming removed 6 bases from V and 1 base from J, with 9 bases in between. This CDR3 contains 13 residues. Germline-derived CDR1 and CDR2 are KGHSH and LQKENI. CDR3 coding DNA: TGTGCCAGCTCGGGGGCACAGAACACTGAAGCTTTCTTT. Encoded protein: CASSGAQNTEAFF.

This rearrangement joins TRBV6-1 to TRBJ2-7; D is possibly TRBD1 (5 bases). Germline CDR1 and CDR2: MNHNS and SASEGT. Deletions cut 8 bases from V and 2 bases from J, with 13 bases between. This CDR3 has 13 residues. Written as DNA, the CDR3 is TGTGCCAGCTTCCTCACAGGAACCTACGAGCAGTACTTC. Translating it yields CASFLTGTYEQYF.

This chain joins TRBV7-3 and TRBJ2-1, with 10 bases that match TRBD2. The CDR3 totals 16 residues. CDR1 is SGHTA, CDR2 FQGTGA, per germline. After removal of 5 bases from V and 0 bases from J, the junction contained 4 bases not matched to a gene. The CDR3: CASSPSGGSSYNEQFF. CDR3 DNA: TGTGCCAGCAGCCCTAGCGGGGGAAGCTCCTACAATGAGCAGTTCTTC.

This clone was seen just once. The chain couples TRBV7-2 to TRBJ1-5; D gene uncertain. CDR1 and CDR2 (germline): SGHTA, FQGNSA. Trimming stripped 1 base from V and 3 bases from J, with 10 bases between. This CDR3 spans 15 amino acids. CDR3 residues: CASSLEFGVNQPQHF. The DNA for the CDR3 is TGTGCCAGCAGCTTAGAATTCGGGGTCAATCAGCCCCAGCATTTT.

CDR3 coding DNA: TGTGCCAGCAACGGCGCTAGCGGGCAGGGGCAGTACTTC. Its protein is CASNGASGQGQYF. The gene calls are TRBV2 and TRBJ2-7; TRBD2 agrees at 8 bases. Looked up from germline, CDR1 is SNHLY and CDR2 is FYNNEI. J gave up 9 bases and V 7 bases, and 11 bases lay outside the gene matches. The CDR3 has 13 amino acids.

The rearrangement links TRBV6-4 to TRBJ1-1; no clear D gene. This CDR3 has 13 residues. V lost 4 bases to trimming and J lost 0 bases, with 6 bases between them. Germline CDR1 and CDR2: MRHNA and SNTAGT. CDR3 residues: CASSAILNTEAFF. The DNA of the CDR3 is TGTGCCAGCAGTGCTATCCTGAACACTGAAGCTTTCTTT.

The gene calls are TRBV6-5 and TRBJ1-5, with a weak D call TRBD1 (6 bases). V gave up 0 bases and J gave up 6 bases, with 12 bases separating them. The germline gives CDR1 MNHEY, CDR2 SVGAGI. The CDR3 covers 15 residues. The CDR3 loop reads CASSYSGGLGQPQHF. CDR3 sequence (DNA): TGTGCCAGCAGTTACTCGGGGGGGCTCGGTCAGCCCCAGCATTTT.

This chain links TRBV18 with TRBJ2-5; no clear D. This CDR3 spans 13 amino acids. Trimming stripped 5 bases from V and 2 bases from J, with 9 bases between. Germline loops: CDR1 KGHSH, CDR2 LQKENI. Here the CDR3 reads CASSYSRQETQYF. The CDR3 nucleotides read TGTGCCAGCTCATATAGCAGACAAGAGACCCAGTACTTC.

The gene calls are TRBV20-1 and TRBJ2-7, with D perhaps TRBD2 (5 bases). The V gene's germline CDR1 is DFQATT and CDR2 SNEGSKA (reference sequence). Trimming left V 7 bases short and J 5 bases short, with 12 bases between. The CDR3 extends over 11 amino acids. Written as DNA, the CDR3 is TGCAGTGTCAGAGGGATGGACGAGCAGTACTTC. This sequence encodes CSVRGMDEQYF.

J is TRBJ1-4 and V is TRBV5-1, with D tentatively TRBD1 (6 bases). Germline CDR1 reads SGHRS; CDR2 reads YFSETQ. Trimming pared 1 base from V and 0 bases from J, leaving 10 bases between. The CDR3 is 16 residues long. This CDR3 is CASSLTGHATNEKLFF. CDR3 DNA: TGCGCCAGCAGCTTGACGGGACATGCAACTAATGAAAAACTGTTTTTT.

This clone was counted only a few times. The J gene is TRBJ2-7, the V gene TRBV9; D may be TRBD2 (5 bases). The CDR3 has 15 amino acids. V was trimmed by 0 bases and J by 0 bases, leaving 10 bases between them. The V gene's germline CDR1 is SGDLS and CDR2 YYNGEE. As DNA, the CDR3 is TGTGCCAGCAGCGTAGGAGGGAGTCCCTCCTACGAGCAGTACTTC. Translated, it gives CASSVGGSPSYEQYF.

CDR3 in amino acids: CSVGSWTGKTEAFF. The CDR3 DNA sequence: TGCAGCGTAGGCTCCTGGACAGGAAAGACTGAAGCTTTCTTT. This chain joins TRBV29-1 and TRBJ1-1; 7 bases line up with TRBD1. This CDR3 region has 14 residues. J was trimmed by 5 bases and V by 6 bases; bases with no gene match: 12. Germline-derived CDR1 and CDR2 are SQVTM and ANQGSEA.

The chain joins TRBV6-1 to TRBJ1-5; tentatively, D is TRBD1 (5 bases). Germline loops: CDR1 MNHNS, CDR2 SASEGT. V was clipped by 4 bases and J by 1 base, with 11 bases between them. The CDR3 is 15 residues long. CDR3 protein: CASSGQGGSNQPQHF. CDR3 in DNA: TGTGCCAGCAGTGGCCAGGGAGGCAGCAATCAGCCCCAGCATTTT.

The chain has TRBV6-6 and TRBJ1-1, with D hard to call. The CDR3 is 13 residues long. With 4 bases removed from V and 7 bases from J, the gap between germline ends came to 13 bases. The germline V gene encodes CDR1 MNHNY and CDR2 SVGAGI (reference sequence). CDR3 nucleotides: TGTGCCAGCAGTTCCCCGGGGTACCGTGAAGCTTTCTTT. Amino acids: CASSSPGYREAFF.

The chain links TRBV9 to TRBJ2-7, with 11 positions matching TRBD2. The germline gives CDR1 SGDLS, CDR2 YYNGEE. This CDR3 has 16 amino acids. The ends lost 4 bases at V and 0 bases at J; junction bases unmatched: 6. The CDR3 spells CASSPTSGTSSYEQYF. CDR3 in DNA: TGTGCCAGCAGCCCGACTAGCGGGACGAGCTCCTACGAGCAGTACTTC.

This clone has only one observation. The chain joins TRBV7-3 to TRBJ2-2; D unclear. This CDR3 is built from 12 residues. Looked up from germline, CDR1 is SGHTA and CDR2 is FQGTGA. V dropped 5 bases and J dropped 3 bases, with 4 bases sitting between them. This CDR3 is CASSVYTGELFF. CDR3 bases: TGTGCCAGCAGCGTCTACACCGGGGAGCTGTTTTTT. The full variable domain, rest sourced from reference TRBV7-3 and TRBJ2-2, is GAGVSQTPSNKVTEKGKYVELRCDPISGHTALYWYRQSLGQGPEFLIYFQGTGAADDSGLPNDRFFAVRPEGSVSTLKIQRTERGDSAVYLCASSVYTGELFFGEGSRLTVL.

The chain links TRBV5-4 to TRBJ2-2; the D gene is possibly TRBD2 (6 bases). This CDR3 region has 15 residues. V gave up 1 base and J gave up 5 bases, with 12 bases separating them. Germline values: CDR1 SGHNT, CDR2 YYREEE (reference sequence). The CDR3 sequence is CASSLSSAITGELFF. The CDR3 bases are TGTGCCAGCAGCTTGTCTAGCGCAATAACCGGGGAGCTGTTTTTT.

The chain combines TRBV10-1 with TRBJ2-7, with 10 nucleotides matching TRBD2. Per the germline V gene, CDR1 is WNHNN and CDR2 is SYGVQD (reference sequence). V lost 3 bases, J lost 1 base, and 0 bases stayed unmatched. This CDR3 contains 14 residues. CDR3 in DNA: TGCGCCAGCAGTGAACTAGCGGGGTCCTACGAGCAGTACTTC. Protein product: CASSELAGSYEQYF.

The V gene is TRBV6-6, the J gene TRBJ2-5, with 7 bases lining up with TRBD1. The germline V gene encodes CDR1 MNHNY and CDR2 SVGAGI (reference sequence). This CDR3 spans 15 amino acids. Germline trimming cut 6 bases from V and 5 bases from J; bases unmatched to any gene: 12. Here the CDR3 reads CASSRSGTVKETQYF. DNA for the CDR3: TGTGCCAGCAGCCGTTCCGGGACAGTCAAGGAGACCCAGTACTTC.

This chain uses TRBV5-1 with TRBJ1-1, with D unclear. This CDR3 has 15 residues. Germline CDR1 is SGHRS and CDR2 is YFSETQ. V was clipped by 2 bases and J by 0 bases, with 11 bases between them. CDR3 coding DNA: TGCGCCAGCAGCTTAAACAGCTTAATGAACACTGAAGCTTTCTTT. Its translation is CASSLNSLMNTEAFF. The whole variable domain, filled in from reference TRBV5-1 and TRBJ1-1, reads KAGVTQTPRYLIKTRGQQVTLSCSPISGHRSVSWYQQTPGQGLQFLFEYFSETQRNKGNFPGRFSGRQFSNSRSEMNVSTLELGDSALYLCASSLNSLMNTEAFFGQGTRLTVV.